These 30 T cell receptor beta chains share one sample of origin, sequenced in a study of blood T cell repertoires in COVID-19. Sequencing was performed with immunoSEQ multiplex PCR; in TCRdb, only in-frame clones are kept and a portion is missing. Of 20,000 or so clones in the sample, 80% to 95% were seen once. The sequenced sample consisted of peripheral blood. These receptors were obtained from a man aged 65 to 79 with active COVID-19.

The CDR3 bases are TGCGCCAGCAGCCAAGATCAGACAGGGTCAAACTCTGGAAACACCATATATTTT. Residues: CASSQDQTGSNSGNTIYF. The J gene is TRBJ1-3, the V gene TRBV4-3; TRBD1 matches at 7 bases. Germline V CDR1 and CDR2: LGHNA, YSLEER. V shed 0 bases, J shed 0 bases, and the junction held 8 bases outside the gene matches. The CDR3 sequence is 18 residues long.

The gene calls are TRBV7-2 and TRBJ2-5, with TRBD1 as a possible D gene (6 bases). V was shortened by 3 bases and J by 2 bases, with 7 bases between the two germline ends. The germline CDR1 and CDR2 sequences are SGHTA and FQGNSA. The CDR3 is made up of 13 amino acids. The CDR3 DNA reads TGTGCCAGCAGCTTCACAGGGCAAGAGACCCAGTACTTC. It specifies CASSFTGQETQYF.

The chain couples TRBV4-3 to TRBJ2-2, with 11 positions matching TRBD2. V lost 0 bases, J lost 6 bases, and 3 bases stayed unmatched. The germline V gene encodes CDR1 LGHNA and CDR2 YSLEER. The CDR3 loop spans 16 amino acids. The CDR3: CASSQDTSGSSGELFF. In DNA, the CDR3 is TGCGCCAGCAGCCAAGACACTAGCGGGAGTTCCGGGGAGCTGTTTTTT.

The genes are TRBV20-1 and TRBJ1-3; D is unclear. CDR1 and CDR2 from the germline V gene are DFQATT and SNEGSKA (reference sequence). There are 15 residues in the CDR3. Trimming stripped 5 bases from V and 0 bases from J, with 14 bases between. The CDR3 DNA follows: TGCAGTGCTCGTGGAGGGCGGAACTCTGGAAACACCATATATTTT. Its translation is CSARGGRNSGNTIYF.

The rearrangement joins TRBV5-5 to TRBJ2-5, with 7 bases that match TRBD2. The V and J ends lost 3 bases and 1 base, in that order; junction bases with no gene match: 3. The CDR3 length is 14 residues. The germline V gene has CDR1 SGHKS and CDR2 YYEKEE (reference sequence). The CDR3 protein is CASSWRTSQETQYF. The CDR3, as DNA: TGTGCCAGCAGCTGGCGGACTAGCCAAGAGACCCAGTACTTC.

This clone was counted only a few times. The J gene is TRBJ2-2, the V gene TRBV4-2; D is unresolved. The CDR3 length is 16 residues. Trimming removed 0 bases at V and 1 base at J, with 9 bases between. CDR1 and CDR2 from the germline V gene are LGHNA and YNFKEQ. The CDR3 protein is CASSQDGGRNTGELFF. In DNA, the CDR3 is TGTGCCAGCAGCCAAGACGGCGGAAGGAACACCGGGGAGCTGTTTTTT.

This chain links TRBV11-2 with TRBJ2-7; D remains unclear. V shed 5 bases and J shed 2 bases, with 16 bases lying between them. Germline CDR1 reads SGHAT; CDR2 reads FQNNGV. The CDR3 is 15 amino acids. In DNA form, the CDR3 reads TGTGCCAGCAGCAACTTGAAGGAGAAGCCCTACGAGCAGTACTTC. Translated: CASSNLKEKPYEQYF.

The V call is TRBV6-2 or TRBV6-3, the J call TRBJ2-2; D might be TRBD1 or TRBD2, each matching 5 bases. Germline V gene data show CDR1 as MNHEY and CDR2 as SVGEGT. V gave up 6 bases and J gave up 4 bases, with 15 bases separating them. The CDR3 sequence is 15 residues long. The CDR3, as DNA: TGTGCCAGCAGCGGGGCGAGGAAAATCACCGGGGAGCTGTTTTTT. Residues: CASSGARKITGELFF.

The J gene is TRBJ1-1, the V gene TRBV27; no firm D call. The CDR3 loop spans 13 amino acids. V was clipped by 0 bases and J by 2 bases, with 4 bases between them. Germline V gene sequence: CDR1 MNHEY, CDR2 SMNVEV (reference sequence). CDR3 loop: CASSLSRNTEAFF. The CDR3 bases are TGTGCCAGCAGTTTATCCAGAAACACTGAAGCTTTCTTT.

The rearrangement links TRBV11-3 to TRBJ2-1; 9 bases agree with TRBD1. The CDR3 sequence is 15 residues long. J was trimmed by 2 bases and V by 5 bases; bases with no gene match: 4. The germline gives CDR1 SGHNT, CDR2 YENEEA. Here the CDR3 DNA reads TGTGCCAGCAGCAACCGACAGGGGGCCTACAATGAGCAGTTCTTC. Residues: CASSNRQGAYNEQFF.

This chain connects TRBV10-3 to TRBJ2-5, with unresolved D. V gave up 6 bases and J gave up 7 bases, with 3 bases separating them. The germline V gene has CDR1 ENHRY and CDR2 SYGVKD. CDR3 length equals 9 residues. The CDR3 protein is CAISGTQYF. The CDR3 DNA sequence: TGTGCCATCAGCGGGACCCAGTACTTC.

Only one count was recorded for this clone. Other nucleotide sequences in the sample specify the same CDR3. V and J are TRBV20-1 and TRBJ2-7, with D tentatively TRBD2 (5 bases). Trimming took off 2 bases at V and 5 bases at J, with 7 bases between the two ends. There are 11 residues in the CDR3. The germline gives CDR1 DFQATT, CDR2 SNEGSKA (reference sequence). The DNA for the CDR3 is TGCAGTGCTAGAAGCGGACACGAGCAGTACTTC. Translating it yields CSARSGHEQYF.

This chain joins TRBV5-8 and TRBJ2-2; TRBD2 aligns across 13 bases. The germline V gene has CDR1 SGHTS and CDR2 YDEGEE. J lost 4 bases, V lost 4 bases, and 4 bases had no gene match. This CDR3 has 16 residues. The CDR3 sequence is CASSQTSGGFTGELFF. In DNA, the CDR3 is TGTGCCAGCAGCCAGACTAGCGGGGGGTTCACCGGGGAGCTGTTTTTT.

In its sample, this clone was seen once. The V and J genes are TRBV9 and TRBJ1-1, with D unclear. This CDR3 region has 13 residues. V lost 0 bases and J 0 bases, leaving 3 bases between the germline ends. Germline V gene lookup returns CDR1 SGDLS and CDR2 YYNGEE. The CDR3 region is CASSVALNTEAFF. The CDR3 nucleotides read TGTGCCAGCAGCGTAGCATTGAACACTGAAGCTTTCTTT. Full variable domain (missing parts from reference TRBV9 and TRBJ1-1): DSGVTQTPKHLITATGQRVTLRCSPRSGDLSVYWYQQSLDQGLQFLIQYYNGEERAKGNILERFSAQQFPDLHSELNLSSLELGDSALYFCASSVALNTEAFFGQGTRLTVV.

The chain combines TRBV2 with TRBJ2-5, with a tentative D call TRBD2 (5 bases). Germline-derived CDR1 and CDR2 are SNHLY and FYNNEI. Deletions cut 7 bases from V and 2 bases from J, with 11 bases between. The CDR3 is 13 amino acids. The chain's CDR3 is CASTWRGQETQYF. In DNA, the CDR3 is TGTGCCAGCACTTGGAGAGGGCAAGAGACCCAGTACTTC.

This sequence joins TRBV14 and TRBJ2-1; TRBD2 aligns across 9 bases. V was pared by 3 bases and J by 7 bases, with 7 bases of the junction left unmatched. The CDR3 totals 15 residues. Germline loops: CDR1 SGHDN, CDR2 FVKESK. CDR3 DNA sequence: TGTGCCAGCAGCCAGGGTAGCGGGAGTTGGAATGAGCAGTTCTTC. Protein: CASSQGSGSWNEQFF.

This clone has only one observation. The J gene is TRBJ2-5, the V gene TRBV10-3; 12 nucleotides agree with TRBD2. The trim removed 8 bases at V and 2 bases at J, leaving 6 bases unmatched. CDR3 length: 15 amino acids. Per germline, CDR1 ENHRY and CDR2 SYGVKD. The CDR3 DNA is TGTGCCATCCAGACTAGCGGGGGACCTCAAGAGACCCAGTACTTC. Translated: CAIQTSGGPQETQYF.

CDR3 nucleotides: TGTGCCAGCAGCCTCTCGATCCGGGACTATTCCACCGGGGAGCTGTTTTTT. The encoded protein is CASSLSIRDYSTGELFF. The J gene is TRBJ2-2, the V gene TRBV9; 7 bases are shared with TRBD2. V dropped 4 bases and J dropped 4; count of bases not matched to a gene: 13. Germline V gene data show CDR1 as SGDLS and CDR2 as YYNGEE. The CDR3 is made up of 17 amino acids.

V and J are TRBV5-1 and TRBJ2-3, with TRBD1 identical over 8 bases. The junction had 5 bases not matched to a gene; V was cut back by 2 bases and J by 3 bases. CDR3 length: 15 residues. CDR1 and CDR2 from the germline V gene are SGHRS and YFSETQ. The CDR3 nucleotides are TGCGCCAGCAGCTTAGGACAGGGAATAACAGATACGCAGTATTTT. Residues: CASSLGQGITDTQYF.

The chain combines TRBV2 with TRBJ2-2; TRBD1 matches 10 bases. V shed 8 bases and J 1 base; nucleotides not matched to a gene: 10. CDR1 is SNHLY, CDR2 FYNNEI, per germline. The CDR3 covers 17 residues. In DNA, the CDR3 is TGTGCCAGCGGGACAGGGGCGGCCAGCGGGAACACCGGGGAGCTGTTTTTT. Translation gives CASGTGAASGNTGELFF.

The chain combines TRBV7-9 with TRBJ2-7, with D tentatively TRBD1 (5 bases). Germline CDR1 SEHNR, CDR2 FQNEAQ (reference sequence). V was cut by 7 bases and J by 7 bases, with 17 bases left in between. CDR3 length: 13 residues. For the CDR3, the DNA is TGTGCCAGCACCTCGTCAATGGGGCCAGAGCAGTACTTC. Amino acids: CASTSSMGPEQYF.

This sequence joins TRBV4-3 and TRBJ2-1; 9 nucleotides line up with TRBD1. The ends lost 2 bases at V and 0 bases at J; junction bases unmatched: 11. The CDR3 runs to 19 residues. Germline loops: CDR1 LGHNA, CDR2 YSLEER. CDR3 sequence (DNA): TGCGCCAGCAGCCAAATGACAGGGGGGCACAGCAGCTCCTACAATGAGCAGTTCTTC. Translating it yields CASSQMTGGHSSSYNEQFF.

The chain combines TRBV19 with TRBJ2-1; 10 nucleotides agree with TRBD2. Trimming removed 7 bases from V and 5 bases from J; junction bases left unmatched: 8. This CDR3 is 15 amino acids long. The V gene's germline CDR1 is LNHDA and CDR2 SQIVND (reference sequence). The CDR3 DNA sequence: TGTGCCAGTAACCTGGGCCTAGCGGGAGACAATGAGCAGTTCTTC. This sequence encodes CASNLGLAGDNEQFF. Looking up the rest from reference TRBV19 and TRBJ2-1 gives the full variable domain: DGGITQSPKYLFRKEGQNVTLSCEQNLNHDAMYWYRQDPGQGLRLIYYSQIVNDFQKGDIAEGYSVSREKKESFPLTVTSAQKNPTAFYLCASNLGLAGDNEQFFGPGTRLTVL.

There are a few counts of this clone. CDR3 in amino acids: CASSHTRQDTEAFF. The CDR3 region has the DNA TGTGCCAGCAGCCACACGAGGCAAGACACTGAAGCTTTCTTT. The rearrangement links TRBV16 to TRBJ1-1; unclear D gene. From germline, CDR1 is KGHSY and CDR2 FQNENV. Trimming left V 3 bases short and J 3 bases short, with 11 bases between. The CDR3 has 14 residues.

The DNA for the CDR3 is TGTGCCAGCAGTCCAGGGGGCGTCACTGAAGCTTTCTTT. Protein: CASSPGGVTEAFF. The chain employs TRBV6-6 and TRBJ1-1; 8 nucleotides agree with TRBD1. Germline CDR1 and CDR2: MNHNY and SVGAGI (reference sequence). The CDR3 has 13 amino acids. V gave up 5 bases and J gave up 4 bases; unmatched junction bases: 3.

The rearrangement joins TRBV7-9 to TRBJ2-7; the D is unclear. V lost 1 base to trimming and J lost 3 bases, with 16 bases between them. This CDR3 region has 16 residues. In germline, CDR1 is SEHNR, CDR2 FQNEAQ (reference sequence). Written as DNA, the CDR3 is TGTGCCAGCAGCTTAGTGGCAGGTCGTGGGTTCTACGAGCAGTACTTC. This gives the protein CASSLVAGRGFYEQYF. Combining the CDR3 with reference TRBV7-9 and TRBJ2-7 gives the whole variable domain DTGVSQNPRHKITKRGQNVTFRCDPISEHNRLYWYRQTLGQGPEFLTYFQNEAQLEKSRLLSDRFSAERPKGSFSTLEIQRTEQGDSAMYLCASSLVAGRGFYEQYFGPGTRLTVT.

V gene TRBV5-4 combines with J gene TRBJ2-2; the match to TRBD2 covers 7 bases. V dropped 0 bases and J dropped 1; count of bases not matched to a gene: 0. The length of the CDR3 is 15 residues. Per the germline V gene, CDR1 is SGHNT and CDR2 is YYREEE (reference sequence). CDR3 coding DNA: TGTGCCAGCAGCTTGGCTAGCGGGAACACCGGGGAGCTGTTTTTT. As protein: CASSLASGNTGELFF.

The CDR3 DNA reads as TGTGCCAGCAAAGGGGGCCCCGACAGGGGACCGACGGGCTACACCTTC. This gives the protein CASKGGPDRGPTGYTF. The chain links TRBV5-6 to TRBJ1-2; 8 bases align to TRBD1. V was clipped by 6 bases and J by 8 bases; unmatched bases: 18. The germline V gene has CDR1 SGHDT and CDR2 YYEEEE. This CDR3 is 16 amino acids long.

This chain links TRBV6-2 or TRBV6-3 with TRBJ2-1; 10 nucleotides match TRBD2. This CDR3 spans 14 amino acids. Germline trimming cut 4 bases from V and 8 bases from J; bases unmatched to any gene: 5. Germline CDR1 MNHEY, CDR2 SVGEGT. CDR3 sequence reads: CASSFLAGVHEQFF. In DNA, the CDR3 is TGTGCCAGCAGTTTCCTAGCGGGGGTGCATGAGCAGTTCTTC.

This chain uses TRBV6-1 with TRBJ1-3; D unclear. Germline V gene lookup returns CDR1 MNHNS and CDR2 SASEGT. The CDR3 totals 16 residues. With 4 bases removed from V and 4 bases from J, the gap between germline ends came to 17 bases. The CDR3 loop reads CASSVNGIMTGNTIYF. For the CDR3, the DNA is TGTGCCAGCAGTGTTAACGGGATAATGACCGGAAACACCATATATTTT.